Listed below are T cell receptor beta chains from one sample, sequenced in a study of Graves' ophthalmopathy and Graves' hyperthyroidism. Each CDR3 protein is one row after TCRdb ran MiXCR on the multiplex PCR reads. The sample yields over a million distinct CDR3 sequences, 35% to 40% seen once. Material for sequencing was peripheral blood or thyroid tissue (not recorded which). The receptor source for this set is an adult man with Graves' hyperthyroidism. Each CDR3 is given without its conserved first and last residue.

>TRBV20-1
SAREGSYGYT
>TRBV5-4
ASSSGDRGETQY
>TRBV20-1
SAVRGLQH
>TRBV10-3
AIGDRLAGNTYEQY
>TRBV20-1
SARVGSGELF
>TRBV7-2
ASSLVPGRIGGYTQY
>TRBV12-3/TRBV12-4
TSSLFRVGNEQY
>TRBV20-1
SAKGSRVVYGYT
>TRBV19
ASSNVVTGNTGELF
>TRBV27
ASSFEGPPGEQY
>TRBV7-9
ASSGGGAGETQY
>TRBV10-3
AISEGAVDEKLF
>TRBV7-9
ASRLLSPYEQY
>TRBV25-1
ASSPREGALYEQY
>TRBV5-6
ASSFFEPGADVLT
>TRBV6-1
ASSRVMGQGSYEQY